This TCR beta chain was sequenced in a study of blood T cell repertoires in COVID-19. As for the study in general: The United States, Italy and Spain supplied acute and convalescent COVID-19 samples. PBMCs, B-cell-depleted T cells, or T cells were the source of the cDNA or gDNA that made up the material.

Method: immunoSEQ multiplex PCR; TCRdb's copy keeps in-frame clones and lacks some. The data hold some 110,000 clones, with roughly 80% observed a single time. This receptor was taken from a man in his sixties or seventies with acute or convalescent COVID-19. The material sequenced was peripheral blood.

The CDR3 nucleotides are TGTGCCAGCAGTCTAGGGGTGGTGACGAATCAGCCCCAGCATTTT. It encodes CASSLGVVTNQPQHF. This sequence joins TRBV28 and TRBJ1-5; tentatively, D is TRBD1 (5 bases). CDR3 length: 15 amino acids. Germline CDR1 is MDHEN and CDR2 is SYDVKM. V was shortened by 5 bases and J by 4 bases, with 15 bases between the two germline ends.